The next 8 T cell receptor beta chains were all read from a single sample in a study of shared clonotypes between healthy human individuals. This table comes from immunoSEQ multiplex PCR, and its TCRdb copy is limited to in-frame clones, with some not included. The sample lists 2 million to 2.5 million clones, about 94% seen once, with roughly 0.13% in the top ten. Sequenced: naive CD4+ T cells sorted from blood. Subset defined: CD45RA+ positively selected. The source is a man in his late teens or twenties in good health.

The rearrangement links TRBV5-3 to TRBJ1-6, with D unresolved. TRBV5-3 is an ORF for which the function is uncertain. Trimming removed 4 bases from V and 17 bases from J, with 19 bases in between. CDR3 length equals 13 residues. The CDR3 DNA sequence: TGTGCCAGAAGCCGCCCCGTGCGGGGAAGGGTCCACTTT. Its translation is CARSRPVRGRVHF.

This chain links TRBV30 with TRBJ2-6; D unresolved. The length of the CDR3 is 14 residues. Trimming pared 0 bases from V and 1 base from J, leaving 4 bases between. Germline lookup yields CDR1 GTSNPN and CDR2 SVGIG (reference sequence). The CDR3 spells CAWSVVSGANVLTF. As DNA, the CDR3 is TGTGCCTGGAGTGTAGTTTCTGGGGCCAACGTCCTGACTTTC.

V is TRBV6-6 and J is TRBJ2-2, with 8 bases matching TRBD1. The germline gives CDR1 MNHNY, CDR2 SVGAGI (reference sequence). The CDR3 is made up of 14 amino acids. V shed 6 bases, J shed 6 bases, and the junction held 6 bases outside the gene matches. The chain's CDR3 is CASRIDRGAGELFF. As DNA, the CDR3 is TGTGCCAGCAGAATTGACAGGGGAGCCGGGGAGCTGTTTTTT.

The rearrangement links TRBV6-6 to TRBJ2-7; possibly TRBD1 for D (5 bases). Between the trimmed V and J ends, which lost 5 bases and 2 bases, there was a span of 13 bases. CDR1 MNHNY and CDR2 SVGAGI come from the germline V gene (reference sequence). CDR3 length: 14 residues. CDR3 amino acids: CASSQGARPYEQYF. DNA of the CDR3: TGTGCCAGCAGTCAAGGGGCTAGACCCTACGAGCAGTACTTC.

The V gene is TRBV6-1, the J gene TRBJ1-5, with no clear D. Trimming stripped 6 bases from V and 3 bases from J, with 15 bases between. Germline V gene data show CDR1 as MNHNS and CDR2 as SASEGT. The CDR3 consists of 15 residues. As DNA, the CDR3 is TGTGCCAGCAGCCAAACGGCGGGAGACAATCAGCCCCAGCATTTT. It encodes CASSQTAGDNQPQHF.

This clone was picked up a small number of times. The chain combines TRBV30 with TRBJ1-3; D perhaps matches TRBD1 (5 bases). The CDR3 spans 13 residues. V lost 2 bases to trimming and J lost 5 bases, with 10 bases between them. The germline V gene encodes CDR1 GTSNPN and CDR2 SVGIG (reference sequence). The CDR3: CAWSSRARNTIYF. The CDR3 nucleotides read TGTGCCTGGAGTTCCAGGGCCAGAAACACCATATATTTT.

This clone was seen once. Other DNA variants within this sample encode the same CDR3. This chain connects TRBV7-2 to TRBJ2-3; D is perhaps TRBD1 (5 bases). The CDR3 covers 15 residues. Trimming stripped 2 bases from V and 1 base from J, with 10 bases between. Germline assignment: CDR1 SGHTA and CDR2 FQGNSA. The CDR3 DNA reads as TGTGCCAGCAGCTTACAGGGTGGGGGCACAGATACGCAGTATTTT. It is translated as CASSLQGGGTDTQYF.

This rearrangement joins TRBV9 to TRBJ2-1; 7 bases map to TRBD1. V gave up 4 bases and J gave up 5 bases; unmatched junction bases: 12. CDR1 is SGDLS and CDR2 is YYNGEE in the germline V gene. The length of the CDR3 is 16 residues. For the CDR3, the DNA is TGTGCCAGCAGCATTCGTCCGGGACAGATGGACAATGAGCAGTTCTTC. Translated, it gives CASSIRPGQMDNEQFF.